This TCR beta chain was recovered during a study of immune reconstitution after stem cell transplant in scleroderma. TCRdb ran MiXCR on the RT-PCR reads and lists one entry per CDR3 protein. Altogether about 690 distinct CDR3 sequences are present, around 7.6% being singletons, with the ten largest covering 20% to 25%. For this clonotype: Being one base from a much bigger clone, this may be a read error.

Germline CDR1 reads SGHRS; CDR2 reads YFSETQ. The CDR3 spans 13 residues. This sequence joins TRBV5-1 and TRBJ2-2; no clear D gene. The source of this sequence is a male donor with systemic sclerosis. This specimen was collected before or after autologous hematopoietic stem cell transplantation (not recorded which). In DNA form, the CDR3 reads TGCGCCAGCAACTTGTCTCCCGACGGGGAGCTGTTTTTT. This gives the protein CASNLSPDGELFF.